One and the same sample provided the 12 T cell receptor beta chains below, sequenced in a study of T cells in Graves' hyperthyroidism and ophthalmopathy. The CDR3 regions of TCR beta were amplified from RNA transcripts. HTBI primers drove first-round RT-PCR of the TCR CDR3. Each CDR3 protein gets one entry after TCRdb re-called the multiplex PCR reads with MiXCR. The sample holds around 570,000 distinct CDR3 sequences, less than 20% seen once. The sequenced sample consisted of blood. The receptors were gathered from a man aged 35-49 years with Graves' ophthalmopathy.

V and J are TRBV7-9 and TRBJ2-5; no clear D gene. The V gene lost 2 bases and the J gene lost 4 bases, with 11 bases spanning the gap. The CDR3 is made up of 14 amino acids. CDR1 and CDR2 from the germline V gene are SEHNR and FQNEAQ (reference sequence). The CDR3: CASSLKGISETQYF. CDR3 in DNA: TGTGCCAGCAGCTTAAAGGGAATCTCAGAGACCCAGTACTTC.

V is TRBV6-2 or TRBV6-3 and J is TRBJ2-5; 8 nucleotides agree with TRBD2. V trimming: 8 bases; J trimming: 4 bases; junction bases outside the gene matches: 9. Germline assignment: CDR1 MNHEY and CDR2 SVGEGT. The length of the CDR3 is 14 residues. CDR3 DNA sequence: TGTGCCAGCGGGAGGGGACTAGGCAGAGAGACCCAGTACTTC. Its translation is CASGRGLGRETQYF.

This clonotype has only a few counts. V usage is TRBV2 and J usage is TRBJ2-1, with TRBD2 matching over 7 bases. In germline, CDR1 is SNHLY, CDR2 FYNNEI. V was pared by 1 base and J by 9 bases, with 6 bases of the junction left unmatched. The CDR3 contains 14 residues. The DNA of the CDR3 is TGTGCCAGCAGTGAAGGGACTAGGGGCCTTGAGCAGTTCTTC. Encoded protein: CASSEGTRGLEQFF.

The chain links TRBV11-2 to TRBJ1-6; 7 bases match TRBD1. V lost 7 bases, J lost 6 bases, and 6 bases stayed unmatched. The V gene's germline CDR1 is SGHAT and CDR2 FQNNGV. This CDR3 region has 14 residues. CDR3 amino acids: CASKKGAINSPLHF. The CDR3 DNA is TGTGCCAGCAAAAAGGGGGCGATTAATTCACCCCTCCACTTT.

The CDR3 protein is CASREGQTHEQYF. DNA for the CDR3: TGTGCCAGCAGAGAGGGACAGACCCACGAGCAGTACTTC. The chain combines TRBV12-3 or TRBV12-4 with TRBJ2-7; 7 nucleotides line up with TRBD1. The junction had 7 bases not matched to a gene; V was cut back by 6 bases and J by 5 bases. The CDR3 runs 13 residues.

This clonotype was detected ten times or more. The gene calls are TRBV28 and TRBJ2-3; perhaps TRBD2 as D (5 bases). The CDR3 extends over 17 amino acids. V lost 1 base, J lost 2 bases, and 16 bases lay in between. Germline V gives CDR1 MDHEN, CDR2 SYDVKM. The CDR3: CASSLLGWGENTDTQYF. As DNA, the CDR3 is TGTGCCAGCAGTTTATTGGGTTGGGGAGAGAACACAGATACGCAGTATTTT.

This clonotype has ten or more counts. The chain recombines TRBV7-8 with TRBJ1-1; D gene unclear. Trimming left V 5 bases short and J 5 bases short, with 12 bases between. The CDR3 is made up of 13 amino acids. CDR1 and CDR2 (germline): SGHVS, FQNEAQ. The CDR3 nucleotides read TGTGCCAGCAGCCCCAGCCAGTGGACTGAAGCTTTCTTT. This sequence encodes CASSPSQWTEAFF.

This clonotype was detected only a few times. The chain is built from TRBV11-2 and TRBJ2-7; D gene ambiguous. The CDR3 is made up of 16 amino acids. Trimming removed 4 bases from V and 1 base from J, with 17 bases in between. Germline lookup yields CDR1 SGHAT and CDR2 FQNNGV. This chain's CDR3 is CASSSYPATLSYEQYF. The DNA of the CDR3 is TGTGCCAGCAGCTCATACCCGGCCACTCTTTCCTACGAGCAGTACTTC.

The rearrangement joins TRBV19 to TRBJ2-2, with D maybe TRBD2 (7 bases). The CDR3 is 14 amino acids. CDR1 is LNHDA and CDR2 is SQIVND in the germline V gene (reference sequence). The ends were cut back, 7 bases at V and 4 bases at J, with 13 bases in the middle. CDR3 DNA sequence: TGTGCCAGTAAGGGGGAGGGCCCCACCGGGGAGCTGTTTTTT. Protein product: CASKGEGPTGELFF. Using reference TRBV19 and TRBJ2-2 for the parts outside the CDR3, the full variable domain is DGGITQSPKYLFRKEGQNVTLSCEQNLNHDAMYWYRQDPGQGLRLIYYSQIVNDFQKGDIAEGYSVSREKKESFPLTVTSAQKNPTAFYLCASKGEGPTGELFFGEGSRLTVL.

Ten or more counts support this clonotype. This chain links TRBV12-3 or TRBV12-4 with TRBJ1-2; D unresolved. This CDR3 is built from 12 residues. V gave up 3 bases and J gave up 5 bases, with 7 bases separating them. CDR3 coding DNA: TGTGCCAGCAGTTTTGAGTTTTATGGCTACACCTTC. Its protein product is CASSFEFYGYTF.

The chain has TRBV15 and TRBJ2-5, with D possibly matching TRBD2 (6 bases). Germline V gene data show CDR1 as LNHNV and CDR2 as YYDKDF (reference sequence). CDR3 length equals 13 residues. V dropped 8 bases and J dropped 3 bases, with 13 bases sitting between them. CDR3 protein: CATGDGGKETQYF. DNA of the CDR3: TGTGCCACCGGCGATGGGGGGAAAGAGACCCAGTACTTC.

This rearrangement joins TRBV4-2 to TRBJ2-7; 14 bases match TRBD2. CDR1 is LGHNA, CDR2 YNFKEQ, per germline. V lost 0 bases to trimming and J lost 5 bases; unmatched junction nucleotides: 9. The CDR3 runs 18 residues. CDR3 residues: CASSQDGRRTSGRNEQYF. The CDR3 DNA reads as TGTGCCAGCAGCCAAGATGGAAGACGGACTAGCGGGAGGAACGAGCAGTACTTC.